The 4 T cell receptor beta chains listed next were all sequenced from one sample in a study of blood T cells in healthy people across ages (dated by TCRdb to the mid-2010s). The library relied on 5' RACE. The listed sequencing device is Illumina HiSeq 2500. The second PCR ran for about 7 to 11 cycles and used a J-beta primer mix along with a sample-barcoded 5' primer. TCRdb trimmed public reads at Q25 via fastp, called clones via MiXCR and kept in-frame beta chains. Under each unique CDR3 protein, matching rows form one entry showing the most common genes and DNA. This sample is represented by 1.6 million or so distinct CDR3 sequences; roughly a third of them were singletons. Around 11% of the sample lies in the top ten. Source material: blood. Receptors originate from a woman younger than 45 in good health.

CDR3 sequence (DNA): TGTGCCAGCAGCGTAGAGGTTGGGAGCACCTACGAGCAGTACTTC. Encoded protein: CASSVEVGSTYEQYF. The chain employs TRBV9 and TRBJ2-7, with D possibly TRBD2 on 5 matching bases. V gave up 0 bases and J gave up 2 bases, with 12 bases separating them. The CDR3 sequence is 15 residues long. CDR1 SGDLS and CDR2 YYNGEE come from the germline V gene.

As DNA, the CDR3 is TGTGCCAGCAGCTCCAAAATCGGGACAGGGACCTACGAGCAGTACTTC. It encodes CASSSKIGTGTYEQYF. The J gene is TRBJ2-7, the V gene TRBV11-2, with 9 bases fitting TRBD1. CDR1 and CDR2 (germline): SGHAT, FQNNGV. Germline trimming cut 4 bases from V and 2 bases from J; bases unmatched to any gene: 9. The length of the CDR3 is 16 residues.

This clonotype was recorded a few times. The V call is TRBV6-1, the J call TRBJ2-6; 10 nucleotides agree with TRBD2. The germline V gene has CDR1 MNHNS and CDR2 SASEGT. The CDR3 totals 15 residues. J gave up 2 bases and V 8 bases, and 3 bases lay outside the gene matches. CDR3 sequence: CASGGLAAGANVLTF. CDR3 in DNA: TGTGCCAGCGGTGGACTAGCGGCTGGGGCCAACGTCCTGACTTTC.

This clonotype was picked up a small number of times. The chain carries TRBV28 and TRBJ2-4, with D unresolved. The CDR3 length is 16 residues. Germline assignment: CDR1 MDHEN and CDR2 SYDVKM. V was shortened by 2 bases and J by 8 bases, with 19 bases between the two germline ends. The CDR3 region is CASSLTITPREDIQYF. The CDR3 DNA reads TGTGCCAGCAGTTTAACCATCACTCCACGAGAGGACATTCAGTACTTC.